This T cell receptor (beta chain) was retrieved from a study of cytomegalovirus exposure and HLA in healthy donors. Study context: Caucasian-associated ancestry cluster membership applied to 75% to 85% of 300 to 450 genotyped donors. The study, taken as a whole, reports: A likely sequencing artifact accounted for one observed cluster of highly shared sequence variants. What a later analysis reportedly showed was that an Asian-associated ancestry cluster had fewer N-insertions than the 666-donor mean. HLA restriction was apparent for most CMV-associated TCR beta chains in a later analysis.

It was with 60 Vbeta and 13 Jbeta primers that the PCR ran. The data were produced by immunoSEQ multiplex PCR, yet TCRdb's version contains in-frame clones alone and is incomplete. Among 130,000 or so clones listed, about two thirds were seen once. As concerns this clone: The antigen is undetermined.

The CDR3 runs 12 residues. Germline values: CDR1 LNHDA, CDR2 SQIVND (reference sequence). V was cut by 5 bases and J by 5 bases, with 6 bases left in between. The TCR originated in a man between 40 and 49 years old in good health and CMV-seropositive. The chain employs TRBV19 and TRBJ2-2; D possibly corresponds to TRBD2 (6 bases). The sequencing sample was made of PBMCs. CDR3 bases: TGTGCCAGTAGTCGGGGGACCGGGGAGCTGTTTTTT. It codes for CASSRGTGELFF.